Following are 10 T cell receptor beta chains from one sample sequenced in a study of vaccination and CD4 T cells after COVID-19. These TCRs' antigens remain unknown. Treatment denoted: roughly 11-day PBMC culture with coronavirus spike peptide pools or control peptides (ViraFEST assay). The Oncomine TCR Beta short-read assay was what sequenced the DNA obtained from cultured CD4+ T cells. TCRdb re-derived calls from the PCR reads in MiXCR, one entry per CDR3 protein. The sample includes roughly 4,100 distinct CDR3 sequences, 43% of them seen just once. Sequencing was performed on CD4+ T cells from blood, cultured in vitro. The receptors come from a human donor who had recovered from COVID-19.

V usage is TRBV20-1 and J usage is TRBJ1-4; D possibly corresponds to TRBD1 (5 bases). Per the germline V gene, CDR1 is DFQATT and CDR2 is SNEGSKA (reference sequence). V lost 7 bases, J lost 8 bases, and 17 bases lay in between. The CDR3 is made up of 13 amino acids. The CDR3 bases are TGCAGTGTAATCCGGGGCGGTGGGGAAAAACTGTTTTTT. This encodes CSVIRGGGEKLFF.

The chain carries TRBV2 and TRBJ1-1; 7 nucleotides agree with TRBD1. Germline CDR1 SNHLY, CDR2 FYNNEI. J gave up 1 base and V 2 bases, and 4 bases lay outside the gene matches. The CDR3 is 15 amino acids. The CDR3 protein is CASSELPGGNTEAFF. The CDR3 region has the DNA TGTGCCAGCAGTGAATTGCCAGGGGGGAACACTGAAGCTTTCTTT.

The chain carries TRBV7-2 and TRBJ1-6; 9 nucleotides match TRBD1. V lost 4 bases to trimming and J lost 6 bases; unmatched junction nucleotides: 1. CDR3 size: 14 residues. Germline CDR1 SGHTA, CDR2 FQGNSA. CDR3 residues: CASSWGQGNSPLHF. The CDR3 DNA sequence: TGTGCCAGCAGCTGGGGACAGGGTAATTCACCCCTCCACTTT.

The rearrangement uses TRBV5-4 and TRBJ2-1, with D tentatively TRBD2 (6 bases). Germline assignment: CDR1 SGHNT and CDR2 YYREEE (reference sequence). Between the trimmed V and J ends, which lost 4 bases and 0 bases, there was a span of 11 bases. The CDR3 has 15 amino acids. The CDR3 here is CASSTTRSSYNEQFF. CDR3 nucleotides: TGTGCCAGCAGCACGACTAGAAGCTCCTACAATGAGCAGTTCTTC. Full variable domain (remainder filled in from reference TRBV5-4 and TRBJ2-1): ETGVTQSPTHLIKTRGQQVTLRCSSQSGHNTVSWYQQALGQGPQFIFQYYREEENGRGNFPPRFSGLQFPNYSSELNVNALELDDSALYLCASSTTRSSYNEQFFGPGTRLTVL.

Points on this clonotype: No conserved phenylalanine or tryptophan is present at the end of the CDR3, so a read error is the likely explanation. The chain links TRBV7-2 to TRBJ2-7; the match to TRBD1 covers 8 bases. The ends lost 3 bases at V and 6 bases at J; junction bases unmatched: 10. The V gene's germline CDR1 is SGHTA and CDR2 FQGNSA. The CDR3 runs 15 residues. The CDR3 region is CASSLMTGVISEQYL. The CDR3 DNA follows: TGTGCCAGCAGCTTGATGACAGGGGTGATCAGCGAGCAGTACCTC.

This clonotype was counted between two and nine times. The chain carries TRBV20-1 and TRBJ1-2, with D unresolved. V lost 3 bases and J lost 3, with 5 bases in between. CDR1 DFQATT and CDR2 SNEGSKA come from the germline V gene (reference sequence). The CDR3 contains 11 residues. DNA of the CDR3: TGCAGTGCTAGCCAGGACTATGGCTACACCTTC. This encodes CSASQDYGYTF.

This clonotype was observed a handful of times. Mismatch with germline at one junction end may stem from a read error. This rearrangement joins TRBV20-1 to TRBJ2-1; D perhaps matches TRBD2 (5 bases). The CDR3 contains 15 residues. Germline loops: CDR1 DFQATT, CDR2 SNEGSKA (reference sequence). The CDR3 region has the DNA TGCAGTGCCAGAGCCCGGACCCCGAGGGTAGATGAGCAGTTCTTC. Residues: CSARARTPRVDEQFF.

This rearrangement joins TRBV6-2 or TRBV6-3 to TRBJ2-5; possible D gene TRBD2, 6 bases. Germline-derived CDR1 and CDR2 are MNHEY and SVGEGT. The CDR3 is 13 amino acids. Trimming cost V 5 bases and J 2 bases, with 9 bases left between them. DNA of the CDR3: TGTGCCAGCAGTCAGCGGGCACAAGAGACCCAGTACTTC. The encoded protein is CASSQRAQETQYF.

This rearrangement joins TRBV2 to TRBJ2-1; tentative D call: TRBD1 (5 bases). Germline lookup yields CDR1 SNHLY and CDR2 FYNNEI. The CDR3 spans 17 residues. Trimming shortened V by 6 bases and J by 1 base, and 19 bases separated the two germline ends. In DNA, the CDR3 is TGTGCCAGCAGGGACAAGCGCATAGTTAGGTCCTACAATGAGCAGTTCTTC. Protein sequence: CASRDKRIVRSYNEQFF.

The chain carries TRBV6-5 and TRBJ2-5; D possibly corresponds to TRBD1 (6 bases). Trimming stripped 0 bases from V and 5 bases from J, with 13 bases between. The CDR3 extends over 15 amino acids. Germline V gene sequence: CDR1 MNHEY, CDR2 SVGAGI. CDR3 sequence reads: CASSYSTGNRETQYF. CDR3 in DNA: TGTGCCAGCAGTTACTCAACAGGGAATAGGGAGACCCAGTACTTC.